The 22 T cell receptor beta chains below all came from one sample that was sequenced in a study of graft-versus-host responses after intestinal transplantation. The antigens these receptors bind are not known. Profiled with immunoSEQ multiplex PCR; TCRdb holds only in-frame clones, not every one. The sample carries about 64,000 clones, 90% recorded once. The specimen comprised unstimulated CD8+ T cells sorted from spleen or lymph node cells, sampled before transplant. Source of these receptors: a human donor who was the organ donor for an intestinal transplant.

This rearrangement joins TRBV29-1 to TRBJ2-5; 15 bases match TRBD2. Losses at the gene ends were 4 bases for V and 1 base for J; bases not matched to a gene: 4. Germline CDR1 is SQVTM and CDR2 is ANQGSEA. The CDR3 runs 16 residues. As DNA, the CDR3 is TGCAGCGTTGTAGGGACTAGCGGGAGGCCCCAAGAGACCCAGTACTTC. It codes for CSVVGTSGRPQETQYF.

J is TRBJ1-5 and V is TRBV28; D ambiguous. CDR3 length: 16 amino acids. Trimming took 10 bases from V and 3 from J, leaving 22 bases between them. The germline gives CDR1 MDHEN, CDR2 SYDVKM. CDR3 amino acids: CATRLEWSVNNQPQHF. CDR3 coding DNA: TGTGCCACTAGATTGGAGTGGTCAGTCAACAATCAGCCCCAGCATTTT.

The CDR3 nucleotides are TGTGCCAGCACCGTAGGGGGTGAGCAGTTCTTC. Translating it yields CASTVGGEQFF. The chain joins TRBV27 to TRBJ2-1, with D possibly TRBD1 on 6 matching bases. CDR1 and CDR2 (germline): MNHEY, SMNVEV (reference sequence). CDR3 length: 11 residues. V was trimmed by 7 bases and J by 9 bases, leaving 10 bases between them.

The genes are TRBV9 and TRBJ2-4, with D perhaps TRBD2 (6 bases). The CDR3 contains 14 residues. V was shortened by 1 base and J by 8 bases, with 13 bases between the two germline ends. Germline V CDR1 and CDR2: SGDLS, YYNGEE. CDR3: CASSVSGGRDIQYF. In DNA form, the CDR3 reads TGTGCCAGCAGCGTATCCGGGGGTAGAGACATTCAGTACTTC.

The V and J genes are TRBV9 and TRBJ1-3; D is uncertain. Germline CDR1 and CDR2: SGDLS and YYNGEE. This CDR3 region has 16 residues. Trimming left V 2 bases short and J 0 bases short, with 12 bases between. The CDR3 region has the DNA TGTGCCAGCAGCGTTTTAGATGCTGACTCTGGAAACACCATATATTTT. It translates to CASSVLDADSGNTIYF.

The chain has TRBV5-4 and TRBJ2-7, with 13 bases aligning to TRBD2. Germline CDR1 and CDR2: SGHNT and YYREEE (reference sequence). J lost 5 bases, V lost 3 bases, and 11 bases had no gene match. The CDR3 consists of 17 residues. In DNA form, the CDR3 reads TGTGCCAGCAGCTCGGACCGGACTAGCGGGAGTAGGAACGAGCAGTACTTC. As protein: CASSSDRTSGSRNEQYF.

The chain recombines TRBV6-5 with TRBJ2-7; possible D gene TRBD2, 6 bases. Trimming shortened V by 4 bases and J by 1 base, and 8 bases separated the two germline ends. The germline CDR1 and CDR2 sequences are MNHEY and SVGAGI. CDR3 size: 13 residues. Written as DNA, the CDR3 is TGTGCCAGCAGTTGGAGGGAATCCTACGAGCAGTACTTC. Residues: CASSWRESYEQYF.

J is TRBJ2-7 and V is TRBV18; 9 bases agree with TRBD1. CDR1 is KGHSH, CDR2 LQKENI, per germline. Trimming took 8 bases from V and 0 from J; bases not matched to a gene: 8. The CDR3 totals 15 residues. CDR3 region: CASVRYRGPSYEQYF. Here the CDR3 DNA reads TGTGCCAGCGTGAGGTACAGGGGGCCCTCCTACGAGCAGTACTTC.

This chain connects TRBV7-3 to TRBJ2-3; 7 bases are a match to TRBD2. V was clipped by 5 bases and J by 4 bases; unmatched bases: 12. This CDR3 has 16 amino acids. CDR1 is SGHTA, CDR2 FQGTGA, per germline. The CDR3 sequence: CASSPLGSGFADTQYF. DNA of the CDR3: TGTGCCAGCAGCCCTTTGGGTAGCGGGTTCGCAGATACGCAGTATTTT.

This clone has more than one count but fewer than ten. The chain joins TRBV28 to TRBJ2-7, with 11 nucleotides matching TRBD1. The CDR3 contains 16 residues. J was trimmed by 4 bases and V by 6 bases; bases with no gene match: 11. Germline values: CDR1 MDHEN, CDR2 SYDVKM. The CDR3 DNA sequence: TGTGCCAGCAGCACCATTCCGGGACAGGGGGGATACGAGCAGTACTTC. Translation gives CASSTIPGQGGYEQYF. The variable domain in full, completed from reference TRBV28 and TRBJ2-7, reads DVKVTQSSRYLVKRTGEKVFLECVQDMDHENMFWYRQDPGLGLRLIYFSYDVKMKEKGDIPEGYSVSREKKERFSLILESASTNQTSMYLCASSTIPGQGGYEQYFGPGTRLTVT.

V is TRBV5-5 and J is TRBJ2-7; tentatively, D is TRBD1 (7 bases). Germline CDR1 SGHKS, CDR2 YYEKEE (reference sequence). V lost 6 bases, J lost 2 bases, and 21 bases lay in between. CDR3 length equals 16 residues. Here the CDR3 reads CASTAFARGQPYEQYF. The CDR3 region has the DNA TGTGCCAGCACCGCCTTTGCGCGGGGACAGCCCTACGAGCAGTACTTC.

The chain employs TRBV11-2 and TRBJ2-7, with 13 bases aligning to TRBD2. The germline V gene encodes CDR1 SGHAT and CDR2 FQNNGV. J lost 4 bases, V lost 4 bases, and 10 bases had no gene match. This CDR3 region has 17 residues. This CDR3 reads CASSSLRTSGSGYEQYF. The CDR3 region has the DNA TGTGCCAGCAGCTCCTTGAGGACTAGCGGGAGTGGGTACGAGCAGTACTTC.

V gene TRBV6-5 combines with J gene TRBJ1-1, with 7 bases matching TRBD1. This CDR3 is built from 13 residues. CDR1 is MNHEY, CDR2 SVGAGI, per germline. V trimming: 6 bases; J trimming: 2 bases; junction bases outside the gene matches: 3. CDR3 DNA sequence: TGTGCCAGCAGCGGGACAGTTAACACTGAAGCTTTCTTT. It translates to CASSGTVNTEAFF.

The V call is TRBV19, the J call TRBJ2-7; D not certain. Trimming cost V 4 bases and J 0 bases, with 7 bases left between them. CDR3 length equals 13 residues. Per germline, CDR1 LNHDA and CDR2 SQIVND (reference sequence). The CDR3 loop is CASSRRDSYEQYF. The CDR3 region has the DNA TGTGCCAGTAGTAGGAGAGACTCCTACGAGCAGTACTTC.

This clone occurred once. The chain is built from TRBV21-1 and TRBJ1-5; TRBD1 is the table's D call, not checked against the DNA. TRBV21-1 is a pseudogene locus. The CDR3 covers 20 residues. Here the CDR3 reads CASSKPGHQLALYSNQPQHF. As DNA, the CDR3 is TGTGCCAGCAGCAAACCGGGACACCAACTCGCCCTATATAGCAATCAGCCCCAGCATTTT.

The genes are TRBV5-1 and TRBJ2-1; D not certain. Deletions cut 8 bases from V and 4 bases from J, with 7 bases between. The CDR3 has 11 residues. Germline V gives CDR1 SGHRS, CDR2 YFSETQ. Here the CDR3 reads CASQFYNEQFF. The DNA of the CDR3 is TGCGCCAGTCAATTTTACAATGAGCAGTTCTTC.

The table lists this clone with a few counts. The V call is TRBV9, the J call TRBJ2-7, with 11 bases aligning to TRBD1. This CDR3 region has 16 residues. V shed 0 bases and J 4 bases; nucleotides not matched to a gene: 6. Germline CDR1 reads SGDLS; CDR2 reads YYNGEE. CDR3 nucleotides: TGTGCCAGCAGCGTAGGGGGGGGGACAGGGGGATACGAGCAGTACTTC. Translated: CASSVGGGTGGYEQYF.

The rearrangement uses TRBV7-9 and TRBJ2-1; TRBD1 matches at 9 bases. The CDR3 is 17 residues long. Trimming removed 5 bases from V and 5 bases from J; junction bases left unmatched: 13. Germline-derived CDR1 and CDR2 are SEHNR and FQNEAQ (reference sequence). This chain's CDR3 is CASSLQGVQGADNEQFF. Here the CDR3 DNA reads TGTGCCAGCAGCCTTCAGGGTGTACAGGGGGCGGACAATGAGCAGTTCTTC.

The V and J genes are TRBV19 and TRBJ1-5, with TRBD1 matching over 8 bases. Germline lookup yields CDR1 LNHDA and CDR2 SQIVND (reference sequence). This CDR3 contains 15 residues. V lost 2 bases and J lost 2; bases outside the gene matches: 2. The CDR3 DNA follows: TGTGCCAGTAGTATAACAGGGGGTGGCAATCAGCCCCAGCATTTT. Translated: CASSITGGGNQPQHF.

This sequence joins TRBV7-9 and TRBJ2-1, with unresolved D. The length of the CDR3 is 13 residues. Looked up from germline, CDR1 is SEHNR and CDR2 is FQNEAQ (reference sequence). V was trimmed by 5 bases and J by 3 bases, leaving 8 bases between them. DNA for the CDR3: TGTGCCAGCAGCGTCGCGAACTACAATGAGCAGTTCTTC. It is translated as CASSVANYNEQFF.

This clone was picked up one time. The chain links TRBV27 to TRBJ1-5; 9 positions match TRBD1. Losses at the gene ends were 5 bases for V and 1 base for J; bases not matched to a gene: 3. The CDR3 loop spans 15 amino acids. Germline V CDR1 and CDR2: MNHEY, SMNVEV (reference sequence). The DNA for the CDR3 is TGTGCCAGCAGTGGGACAGGGCCCAGCAATCAGCCCCAGCATTTT. Translated, it gives CASSGTGPSNQPQHF.

This sequence joins TRBV5-8 and TRBJ2-2; possibly TRBD1 for D (6 bases). Looked up from germline, CDR1 is SGHTS and CDR2 is YDEGEE. There are 15 residues in the CDR3. V was cut by 3 bases and J by 4 bases, with 13 bases left in between. The CDR3 DNA reads as TGTGCCAGCAGCTACAGGGCTGGGGTCACCGGGGAGCTGTTTTTT. This gives the protein CASSYRAGVTGELFF.